This T cell receptor (beta chain) was observed in a study of blood T cell repertoires in COVID-19. Here immunoSEQ multiplex PCR was the method, and the copy in TCRdb shows in-frame clones only, minus some. Of 250,000 to 300,000 clones listed, about 89% are singletons. Trimming took 2 bases from V and 2 from J, leaving 9 bases between them. The CDR3 has 14 residues. Germline CDR1 reads MGHRA; CDR2 reads YSYEKL. The sequence was collected from a man in his forties or fifties with acute or convalescent COVID-19. The chain employs TRBV4-1 and TRBJ1-2, with D possibly matching TRBD1 (5 bases). Material: peripheral blood. CDR3: CASSQRGGNYGYTF. CDR3 bases: TGCGCCAGCAGCCAACGGGGGGGGAACTATGGCTACACCTTC.